What follows are 20 T cell receptor beta chains derived from one specimen sequenced in a study of T cell repertoires in cytomegalovirus infection. In TCRdb, the reads were re-called with MiXCR into one record per CDR3 protein. The data hold approximately 190,000 distinct CDR3 sequences, with roughly 9.8% observed a single time. Sample: PBMCs. Every receptor here comes from a human donor in good health (CMV status not recorded). Some clones in this sample may be carry-over from other donors' samples.

This clonotype was seen many times. V is TRBV7-3 and J is TRBJ2-3; TRBD1 is a possible D gene (6 bases). Germline CDR1 reads SGHTA; CDR2 reads FQGTGA. The CDR3 has 16 amino acids. Trimming stripped 6 bases from V and 1 base from J, with 17 bases between. CDR3 nucleotide sequence: TGTGCCAGCAGTTTGAAACAGGGTGGGGGCACAGATACGCAGTATTTT. As protein: CASSLKQGGGTDTQYF.

This clonotype was recorded many times. The V and J genes are TRBV6-1 and TRBJ2-1; D gene uncertain. The V end was cut by 1 base, the J end by 0 bases, with 22 bases between. Per the germline V gene, CDR1 is MNHNS and CDR2 is SASEGT. This CDR3 contains 20 residues. DNA of the CDR3: TGTGCCAGCAGTGAAGGGTGGGGAAAACTACAGTCTTCCTCCTACAATGAGCAGTTCTTC. Protein: CASSEGWGKLQSSSYNEQFF.

This clonotype was observed at least ten times. This sequence joins TRBV15 and TRBJ2-3; D is ambiguous. V gave up 1 base and J gave up 2 bases, with 16 bases separating them. Germline CDR1 reads LNHNV; CDR2 reads YYDKDF (reference sequence). The CDR3 loop spans 17 amino acids. CDR3 nucleotide sequence: TGTGCCACCAGCAGAGTTACGAGCTTCGCACCCACAGATACGCAGTATTTT. Translated: CATSRVTSFAPTDTQYF.

This clonotype was seen ten or more times. V is TRBV11-2 and J is TRBJ1-5; D uncertain. Germline CDR1 and CDR2: SGHAT and FQNNGV. The CDR3 sequence is 14 residues long. V lost 5 bases, J lost 7 bases, and 15 bases lay in between. The CDR3 loop reads CASSRSGKGQPQHF. CDR3 coding DNA: TGTGCCAGCAGCCGGTCGGGGAAGGGCCAGCCCCAGCATTTT.

The chain carries TRBV7-2 and TRBJ1-4; weak D call: TRBD1 (6 bases). The germline V gene encodes CDR1 SGHTA and CDR2 FQGNSA. The CDR3 consists of 15 residues. The ends were cut back, 6 bases at V and 5 bases at J, with 16 bases in the middle. CDR3 region: CASSFGGGRNEKLFF. The CDR3 DNA is TGTGCCAGCAGTTTCGGGGGGGGGCGGAATGAAAAACTGTTTTTT.

This clonotype was counted at least ten times. The V and J genes are TRBV6-5 and TRBJ2-1; D is perhaps TRBD1 (7 bases). This CDR3 spans 15 amino acids. V was shortened by 0 bases and J by 6 bases, with 12 bases between the two germline ends. CDR1 and CDR2 from the germline V gene are MNHEY and SVGAGI. In DNA, the CDR3 is TGTGCCAGCAGTTACTCGGACCAGGGGGGCAATGAGCAGTTCTTC. Its translation: CASSYSDQGGNEQFF.

This clonotype was picked up many times. The chain has TRBV29-1 and TRBJ1-2, with TRBD1 matching over 7 bases. Germline loops: CDR1 SQVTM, CDR2 ANQGSEA. The CDR3 has 13 amino acids. Germline trimming cut 6 bases from V and 2 bases from J; bases unmatched to any gene: 6. The CDR3 DNA is TGCAGCGTGCGACAGGGCGGGAACTATGGCTACACCTTC. Translating gives CSVRQGGNYGYTF.

This clonotype was counted only a few times. Given a much more abundant clone one base away, this may be a read error. CDR3 in DNA: TGTGCCAGCAGCTTACAGGGGGGCGCTGAAGCTTTCTTT. Translation gives CASSLQGGAEAFF. The chain joins TRBV5-6 to TRBJ1-1; TRBD1 agrees at 8 bases. Germline CDR1 is SGHDT and CDR2 is YYEEEE. CDR3 length: 13 residues. With V trimmed by 2 bases and J by 6 bases, 3 bases remained unmatched.

This clonotype was found many times. A much larger clonotype is one base distant, so this may be a read error. V gene TRBV7-2 combines with J gene TRBJ1-4; 8 bases map to TRBD1. Germline V gives CDR1 SGHTA, CDR2 FQGNSA. V lost 5 bases, J lost 2 bases, and 1 base stayed unmatched. The CDR3 is 14 residues long. Here the CDR3 DNA reads TGTGCCAGCAGCCGGACAGGGACTAATGAAAAACTGTTTTTT. It yields the protein CASSRTGTNEKLFF.

At least ten counts were recorded for this clonotype. This sequence joins TRBV7-2 and TRBJ1-5; D ambiguous. The CDR3 length is 17 residues. Trimming took off 0 bases at V and 0 bases at J, with 12 bases between the two ends. CDR1 and CDR2 (germline): SGHTA, FQGNSA. The CDR3 DNA follows: TGTGCCAGCAGCTTAGCGAATATTTGGGATAGCAATCAGCCCCAGCATTTT. This gives the protein CASSLANIWDSNQPQHF.

This clonotype came up many times. This chain connects TRBV28 to TRBJ2-1; possibly TRBD1 for D (6 bases). This CDR3 spans 18 amino acids. Germline V gene lookup returns CDR1 MDHEN and CDR2 SYDVKM. Trimming removed 4 bases from V and 1 base from J, with 20 bases in between. In DNA, the CDR3 is TGTGCCAGCAGTTCTGGGGACACCCTGATGGTGTCCTACAATGAGCAGTTCTTC. It encodes CASSSGDTLMVSYNEQFF.

This clonotype was observed a handful of times. V is TRBV18 and J is TRBJ1-1; D unresolved. V was shortened by 3 bases and J by 1 base, with 6 bases between the two germline ends. In germline, CDR1 is KGHSH, CDR2 LQKENI. This CDR3 has 13 amino acids. CDR3 residues: CASSPSENTEAFF. CDR3 DNA: TGTGCCAGCTCACCGTCTGAGAACACTGAAGCTTTCTTT.

With respect to this clonotype: It may be a read error: a sequence one base away is much more abundant. The rearrangement uses TRBV4-3 and TRBJ1-2; a weak D match, TRBD1 (5 bases). Germline-derived CDR1 and CDR2 are LGHNA and YSLEER. V lost 1 base and J lost 5, with 11 bases in between. The CDR3 is 14 amino acids. CDR3 sequence (DNA): TGCGCCAGCAGCCAAGCAAGGGCAGGGTATGGCTACACCTTC. Its protein is CASSQARAGYGYTF.

This clonotype was detected ten times or more. The chain is built from TRBV6-6 and TRBJ1-1, with 7 nucleotides matching TRBD1. V was pared by 8 bases and J by 1 base, with 7 bases of the junction left unmatched. CDR1 and CDR2 (germline): MNHNY, SVGAGI (reference sequence). This CDR3 is built from 14 residues. In DNA, the CDR3 is TGTGCCAGCTCCCTGGGACAGCCGAACACTGAAGCTTTCTTT. Translation gives CASSLGQPNTEAFF.

At least ten counts were recorded for this clonotype. The rearrangement links TRBV5-5 to TRBJ2-7; possible D gene TRBD1, 6 bases. The germline CDR1 and CDR2 sequences are SGHKS and YYEKEE (reference sequence). The CDR3 covers 14 residues. V lost 5 bases, J lost 1 base, and 13 bases lay in between. The CDR3 region is CASSNLGQSYEQYF. The CDR3 coding sequence is TGTGCCAGCAGTAATCTAGGACAGTCCTACGAGCAGTACTTC. Using reference TRBV5-5 and TRBJ2-7 for the parts outside the CDR3, the full variable domain is DAGVTQSPTHLIKTRGQQVTLRCSPISGHKSVSWYQQVLGQGPQFIFQYYEKEERGRGNFPDRFSARQFPNYSSELNVNALLLGDSALYLCASSNLGQSYEQYFGPGTRLTVT.

This clonotype was observed at least ten times. V usage is TRBV7-2 and J usage is TRBJ1-3; 7 bases fit TRBD1. Germline V gives CDR1 SGHTA, CDR2 FQGNSA. The CDR3 consists of 14 residues. After removal of 6 bases from V and 2 bases from J, the junction contained 4 bases not matched to a gene. Here the CDR3 reads CASRAGGAGNTIYF. CDR3 nucleotides: TGTGCCAGCAGAGCAGGGGGGGCTGGAAACACCATATATTTT. Using reference TRBV7-2 and TRBJ1-3 for the parts outside the CDR3, the full variable domain is GAGVSQSPSNKVTEKGKDVELRCDPISGHTALYWYRQSLGQGLEFLIYFQGNSAPDKSGLPSDRFSAERTGGSVSTLTIQRTQQEDSAVYLCASRAGGAGNTIYFGEGSWLTVV.

This clonotype has a count of ten or more. The chain is built from TRBV7-8 and TRBJ2-4; D call uncertain. The CDR3 contains 13 residues. Germline values: CDR1 SGHVS, CDR2 FQNEAQ. The germline V and J ends were trimmed by 1 base and 5 bases, with 6 bases remaining between them. The DNA of the CDR3 is TGTGCCAGCAGCTTAGGGCCCGAAAACATTCAGTACTTC. It encodes CASSLGPENIQYF.

This clonotype was counted ten times or more. The rearrangement joins TRBV11-2 to TRBJ1-2; 8 nucleotides align to TRBD1. The CDR3 runs to 14 residues. Germline CDR1 is SGHAT and CDR2 is FQNNGV. V lost 0 bases and J lost 4; bases outside the gene matches: 1. The CDR3 bases are TGTGCCAGCAGCTTAGACGACAGGGGCTATGGCTACACCTTC. The encoded protein is CASSLDDRGYGYTF.

This clonotype turned up a few times. The chain carries TRBV20-1 and TRBJ2-5; D is unresolved. The CDR3 consists of 13 residues. Germline V lookup: CDR1 DFQATT, CDR2 SNEGSKA (reference sequence). Between the trimmed V and J ends, which lost 0 bases and 5 bases, there was a span of 10 bases. CDR3 residues: CSARDSGWETQYF. The CDR3 DNA follows: TGCAGTGCTAGAGATTCAGGTTGGGAGACCCAGTACTTC.

In the case of this clonotype: The junction and the germline gene differ at one end; a read error may be behind it. The V gene is TRBV7-9, the J gene TRBJ1-1; perhaps TRBD1 as D (5 bases). CDR3 length equals 15 residues. In germline, CDR1 is SEHNR, CDR2 FQNEAQ (reference sequence). The CDR3 protein is CASSVAGSVNTEAFF. CDR3 DNA sequence: TGTGCCAGCAGCGTAGCAGGGTCCGTGAACACTGAAGCTTTCTTT.